Below are 19 T cell receptor beta chains sequenced from a single sample in a study of cytomegalovirus exposure and HLA in healthy donors. Primers: 60 Vbeta forward and 13 Jbeta reverse. Method: immunoSEQ multiplex PCR; TCRdb's copy keeps in-frame clones and lacks some. The sample consists of around 100,000 clones, roughly 83% of them appearing once. The sample consisted of PBMCs. Receptors originate from a female donor in good health and CMV-seropositive.

The V and J genes are TRBV4-2 and TRBJ1-2, with D perhaps TRBD1 (5 bases). The CDR3 spans 16 residues. Per the germline V gene, CDR1 is LGHNA and CDR2 is YNFKEQ. V lost 2 bases and J 8 bases, leaving 21 bases between the germline ends. The CDR3 here is CASSQPGVGPGTGYTF. Here the CDR3 DNA reads TGTGCCAGCAGCCAACCGGGGGTGGGCCCGGGGACGGGCTACACCTTC.

The chain joins TRBV11-2 to TRBJ1-5, with D tentatively TRBD1 (5 bases). The CDR3 extends over 16 amino acids. Germline V gene lookup returns CDR1 SGHAT and CDR2 FQNNGV. V was cut by 1 base and J by 0 bases, with 10 bases left in between. The CDR3 region is CASSLGAGNSNQPQHF. In nucleotides, the CDR3 is TGTGCCAGCAGCTTAGGGGCAGGGAATAGCAATCAGCCCCAGCATTTT.

The genes are TRBV7-2 and TRBJ2-5; D might be TRBD2 (5 bases). The germline CDR1 and CDR2 sequences are SGHTA and FQGNSA. Trimming took 5 bases from V and 5 from J, leaving 21 bases between them. This CDR3 spans 16 amino acids. The CDR3 DNA is TGTGCCAGCAGCCCTGGACTGTCAACGGCTGGGGAGACCCAGTACTTC. This gives the protein CASSPGLSTAGETQYF.

The chain recombines TRBV19 with TRBJ1-5; maybe TRBD1 (5 bases). The CDR3 runs to 15 residues. CDR1 is LNHDA, CDR2 SQIVND, per germline (reference sequence). Trimming left V 1 base short and J 0 bases short, with 7 bases between. The chain's CDR3 is CASSIGGGSNQPQHF. DNA of the CDR3: TGTGCCAGTAGTATAGGGGGGGGTAGCAATCAGCCCCAGCATTTT. Full variable domain (missing parts from reference TRBV19 and TRBJ1-5): DGGITQSPKYLFRKEGQNVTLSCEQNLNHDAMYWYRQDPGQGLRLIYYSQIVNDFQKGDIAEGYSVSREKKESFPLTVTSAQKNPTAFYLCASSIGGGSNQPQHFGDGTRLSIL.

The chain uses TRBV10-2 and TRBJ1-4; weak D call: TRBD1 (5 bases). CDR1 and CDR2 (germline): WSHSY, SAAADI. Trimming took off 4 bases at V and 8 bases at J, with 17 bases between the two ends. This CDR3 spans 15 amino acids. CDR3 loop: CASSVGGTRYEKLFF. The CDR3 DNA reads TGCGCCAGCAGTGTTGGGGGGACGCGATACGAAAAACTGTTTTTT.

In DNA, the CDR3 is TGTGCCAGTAGTATGGGAGGGCCGGCAGATACGCAGTATTTT. Its protein is CASSMGGPADTQYF. The chain uses TRBV19 and TRBJ2-3, with TRBD2 matching over 7 bases. Germline V CDR1 and CDR2: LNHDA, SQIVND (reference sequence). The CDR3 length is 14 residues. J gave up 4 bases and V 3 bases, and 4 bases lay outside the gene matches.

This sequence joins TRBV19 and TRBJ1-6, with no clear D. This CDR3 has 13 amino acids. Trimming stripped 2 bases from V and 12 bases from J, with 11 bases between. Germline CDR1 LNHDA, CDR2 SQIVND (reference sequence). CDR3 nucleotide sequence: TGTGCCAGTAGTATAAGACTGGAAGGACCCCTCCACTTT. This translates into CASSIRLEGPLHF.

On this clone: The junction shows a germline mismatch at one end, possibly a read error. The chain recombines TRBV7-9 with TRBJ2-7; D is undetermined. The CDR3 has 18 residues. CDR1 is SEHNR and CDR2 is FQNEAQ in the germline V gene (reference sequence). The CDR3 region has the DNA TGTTCCAGCAGCTTACCGGTTTTGGCGGTAATGAGCTCCTACGAGCAGTACTTC. Translation: CSSSLPVLAVMSSYEQYF. Filled out from reference TRBV7-9 and TRBJ2-7, the complete variable domain reads DTGVSQNPRHKITKRGQNVTFRCDPISEHNRLYWYRQTLGQGPEFLTYFQNEAQLEKSRLLSDRFSAERPKGSFSTLEIQRTEQGDSAMYLCSSSLPVLAVMSSYEQYFGPGTRLTVT.

The chain uses TRBV13 and TRBJ2-7; 7 bases fit TRBD1. The CDR3 runs 14 residues. The trim removed 8 bases at V and 2 bases at J, leaving 9 bases unmatched. The V gene's germline CDR1 is PRHDT and CDR2 FYEKMQ (reference sequence). For the CDR3, the DNA is TGTGCCAGCTCCAGAGGGGGCAGAACCTACGAGCAGTACTTC. Translated, it gives CASSRGGRTYEQYF.

V gene TRBV5-1 combines with J gene TRBJ1-1, with TRBD1 matching over 10 bases. The CDR3 has 15 residues. V was pared by 4 bases and J by 4 bases, with 7 bases of the junction left unmatched. The germline V gene has CDR1 SGHRS and CDR2 YFSETQ. The CDR3 DNA is TGCGCCAGCAGCCCGAGCGGGACAGGGGTCACTGAAGCTTTCTTT. Translated, it gives CASSPSGTGVTEAFF. Combining the CDR3 with reference TRBV5-1 and TRBJ1-1 gives the whole variable domain KAGVTQTPRYLIKTRGQQVTLSCSPISGHRSVSWYQQTPGQGLQFLFEYFSETQRNKGNFPGRFSGRQFSNSRSEMNVSTLELGDSALYLCASSPSGTGVTEAFFGQGTRLTVV.

This chain joins TRBV6-5 and TRBJ2-1; D is unresolved. V was clipped by 9 bases and J by 5 bases, with 20 bases between them. From germline, CDR1 is MNHEY and CDR2 SVGAGI. The CDR3 covers 15 residues. CDR3 in amino acids: CASFPYWSRNNEQFF. The CDR3 nucleotides read TGTGCCAGTTTTCCCTATTGGTCTCGTAACAATGAGCAGTTCTTC.

The CDR3 reads CASSQDGTGDEKLFF. CDR3 bases: TGTGCCAGCAGCCAAGATGGGACAGGGGATGAAAAACTGTTTTTT. The chain recombines TRBV4-2 with TRBJ1-4, with TRBD1 matching 10 bases. V lost 0 bases, J lost 6 bases, and 1 base stayed unmatched. In germline, CDR1 is LGHNA, CDR2 YNFKEQ. The CDR3 contains 15 residues.

This clone has a handful of counts. The CDR3 nucleotides read TGTGCCAGCAGCCGCCCCCGTGGTCTAGCGGGAACTGGGGAGCTGTTTTTT. It is translated as CASSRPRGLAGTGELFF. The chain employs TRBV5-6 and TRBJ2-2; 9 bases align to TRBD2. With 4 bases clipped from V and 8 bases from J, the junction kept 15 bases outside the gene matches. CDR3 size: 17 residues. In germline, CDR1 is SGHDT, CDR2 YYEEEE. Drawing the rest from reference TRBV5-6 and TRBJ2-2, the complete variable domain is DAGVTQSPTHLIKTRGQQVTLRCSPKSGHDTVSWYQQALGQGPQFIFQYYEEEERQRGNFPDRFSGHQFPNYSSELNVNALLLGDSALYLCASSRPRGLAGTGELFFGEGSRLTVL.

The chain links TRBV4-1 to TRBJ2-1; 9 nucleotides match TRBD1. This CDR3 contains 17 residues. The V and J ends lost 2 bases and 6 bases, in that order; junction bases with no gene match: 11. Germline lookup yields CDR1 MGHRA and CDR2 YSYEKL. CDR3 region: CASSQRTPGQGGNEQFF. For the CDR3, the DNA is TGCGCCAGCAGCCAACGTACTCCGGGACAGGGTGGCAATGAGCAGTTCTTC.

The genes are TRBV9 and TRBJ1-1, with D hard to call. Between the trimmed V and J ends, which lost 1 base and 1 base, there was a span of 5 bases. Germline CDR1 reads SGDLS; CDR2 reads YYNGEE. The CDR3 length is 13 residues. The CDR3 protein is CASSVTENTEAFF. The CDR3 nucleotides are TGTGCCAGCAGCGTAACAGAGAACACTGAAGCTTTCTTT.

This sequence joins TRBV2 and TRBJ2-2; maybe TRBD2 (6 bases). Germline lookup yields CDR1 SNHLY and CDR2 FYNNEI. This CDR3 region has 14 residues. V shed 8 bases and J shed 3 bases, with 13 bases lying between them. The CDR3 DNA is TGTGCCAGCCTCCCTGGGGGGTACACCGGGGAGCTGTTTTTT. This codes for CASLPGGYTGELFF.

This rearrangement joins TRBV30 to TRBJ1-2, with a possible D match to TRBD1 (5 bases). The CDR3 loop spans 13 amino acids. Germline V gene sequence: CDR1 GTSNPN, CDR2 SVGIG (reference sequence). The germline V and J ends were trimmed by 0 bases and 8 bases, with 13 bases remaining between them. Here the CDR3 reads CAWSVAGWIGYTF. DNA for the CDR3: TGTGCCTGGAGTGTAGCAGGGTGGATCGGCTACACCTTC.

For this clone: Relative to the germline gene, one junction end is altered; a read error may explain this. The genes are TRBV10-3 and TRBJ2-4, with a possible D match to TRBD2 (5 bases). The germline gives CDR1 ENHRY, CDR2 SYGVKD. The CDR3 sequence is 17 residues long. This CDR3 reads CATSRGPNGVYENIQYF. CDR3 nucleotide sequence: TGTGCCACCAGTAGAGGACCCAACGGGGTATACGAAAACATTCAGTACTTC.

The rearrangement uses TRBV6-1 and TRBJ1-2; D uncertain. Deletions cut 11 bases from V and 5 bases from J, with 18 bases between. The CDR3 consists of 13 residues. Germline-derived CDR1 and CDR2 are MNHNS and SASEGT. DNA of the CDR3: TGTGCCTGCGAATGGCGGAGCCCTTATGGCTACACCTTC. Translating it yields CACEWRSPYGYTF.